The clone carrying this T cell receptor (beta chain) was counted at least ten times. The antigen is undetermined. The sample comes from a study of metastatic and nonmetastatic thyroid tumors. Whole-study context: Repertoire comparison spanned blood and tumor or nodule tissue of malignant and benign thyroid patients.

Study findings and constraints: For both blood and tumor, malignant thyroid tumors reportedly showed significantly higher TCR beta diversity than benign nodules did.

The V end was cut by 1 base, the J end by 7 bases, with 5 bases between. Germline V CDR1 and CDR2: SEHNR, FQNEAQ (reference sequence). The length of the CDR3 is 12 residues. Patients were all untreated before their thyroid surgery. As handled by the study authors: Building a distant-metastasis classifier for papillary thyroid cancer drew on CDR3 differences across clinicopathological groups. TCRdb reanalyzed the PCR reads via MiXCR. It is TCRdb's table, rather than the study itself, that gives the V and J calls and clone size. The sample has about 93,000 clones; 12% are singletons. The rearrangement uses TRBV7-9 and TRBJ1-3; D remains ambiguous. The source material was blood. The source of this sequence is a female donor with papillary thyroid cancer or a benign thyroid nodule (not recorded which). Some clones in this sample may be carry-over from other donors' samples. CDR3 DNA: TGTGCCAGCAGCTTAGATGCGAACACCATATATTTT. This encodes CASSLDANTIYF.